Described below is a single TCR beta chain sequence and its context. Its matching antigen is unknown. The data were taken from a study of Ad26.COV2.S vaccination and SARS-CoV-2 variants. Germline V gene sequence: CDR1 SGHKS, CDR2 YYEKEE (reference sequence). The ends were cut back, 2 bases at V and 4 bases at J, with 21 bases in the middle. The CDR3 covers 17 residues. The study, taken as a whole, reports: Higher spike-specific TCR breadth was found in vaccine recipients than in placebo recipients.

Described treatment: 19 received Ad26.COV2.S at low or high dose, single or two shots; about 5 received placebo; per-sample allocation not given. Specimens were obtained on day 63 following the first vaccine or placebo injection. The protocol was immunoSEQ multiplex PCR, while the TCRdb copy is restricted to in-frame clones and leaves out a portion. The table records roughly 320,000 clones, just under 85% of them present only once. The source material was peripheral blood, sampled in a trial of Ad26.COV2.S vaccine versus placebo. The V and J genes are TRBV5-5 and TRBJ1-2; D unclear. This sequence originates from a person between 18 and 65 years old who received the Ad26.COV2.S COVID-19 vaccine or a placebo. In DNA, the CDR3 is TGTGCCAGCAGCTTTAGGGCAGACACCCTAGGTGGCTATGGCTACACCTTC. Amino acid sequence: CASSFRADTLGGYGYTF.